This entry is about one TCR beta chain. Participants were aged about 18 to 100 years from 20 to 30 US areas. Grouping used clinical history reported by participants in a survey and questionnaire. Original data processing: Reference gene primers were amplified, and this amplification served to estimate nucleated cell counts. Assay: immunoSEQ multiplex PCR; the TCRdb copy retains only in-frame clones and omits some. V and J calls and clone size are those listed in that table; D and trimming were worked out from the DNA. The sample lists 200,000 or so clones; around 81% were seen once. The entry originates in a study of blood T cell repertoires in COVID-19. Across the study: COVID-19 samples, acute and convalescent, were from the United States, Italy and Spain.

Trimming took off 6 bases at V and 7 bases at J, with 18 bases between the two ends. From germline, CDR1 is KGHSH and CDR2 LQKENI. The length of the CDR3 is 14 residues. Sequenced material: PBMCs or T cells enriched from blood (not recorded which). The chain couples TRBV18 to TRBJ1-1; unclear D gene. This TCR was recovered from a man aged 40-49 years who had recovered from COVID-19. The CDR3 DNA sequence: TGTGCCAGCTCGCCCTCCTCCCGGCCGGGTGAAGCTTTCTTT. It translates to CASSPSSRPGEAFF.